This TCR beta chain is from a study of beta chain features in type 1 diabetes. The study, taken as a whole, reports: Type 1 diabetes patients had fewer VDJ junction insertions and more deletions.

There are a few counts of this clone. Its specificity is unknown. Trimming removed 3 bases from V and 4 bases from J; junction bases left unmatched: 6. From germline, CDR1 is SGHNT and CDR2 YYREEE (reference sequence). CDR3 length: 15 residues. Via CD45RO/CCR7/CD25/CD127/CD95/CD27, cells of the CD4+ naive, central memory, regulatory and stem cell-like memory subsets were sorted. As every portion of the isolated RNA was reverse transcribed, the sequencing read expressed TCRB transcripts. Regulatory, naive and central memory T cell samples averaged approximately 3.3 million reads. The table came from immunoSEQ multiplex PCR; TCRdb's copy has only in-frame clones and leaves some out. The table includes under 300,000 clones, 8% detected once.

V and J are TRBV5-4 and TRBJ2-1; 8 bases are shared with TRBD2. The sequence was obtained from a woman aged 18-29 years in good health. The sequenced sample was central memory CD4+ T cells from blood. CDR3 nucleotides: TGTGCCAGCAGCTCTTTAGCGGGACTTTACAATGAGCAGTTCTTC. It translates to CASSSLAGLYNEQFF. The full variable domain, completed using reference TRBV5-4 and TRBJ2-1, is ETGVTQSPTHLIKTRGQQVTLRCSSQSGHNTVSWYQQALGQGPQFIFQYYREEENGRGNFPPRFSGLQFPNYSSELNVNALELDDSALYLCASSSLAGLYNEQFFGPGTRLTVL.